Only a few counts were recorded for the clone carrying this T cell receptor beta chain. Its antigen is currently unknown. The data derive from a study of T cell clones after liver transplantation. Across the study: Liver transplant recipients had immunosuppression withdrawal attempted within 2 years. Tolerance: complete withdrawal held at least one year, liver enzymes staying within twice normal.

Study results and limitations: In two subjects, few donor cells limited the measurable donor-reactive repertoire. Post-transplant time points were not standardized, so conclusions are preliminary.

The protocol was immunoSEQ multiplex PCR, while the TCRdb copy is restricted to in-frame clones and leaves out a portion. The table records roughly 62,000 clones, about 73% of them present only once. The CDR3 covers 14 residues. Unmatched junction bases numbered 2, after V lost 0 bases and J lost 5 bases. Germline V gene lookup returns CDR1 SGHRS and CDR2 YFSETQ. The clonotype originates from a human patient who received a liver transplant. Some T cells may be graft donor cells. V and J are TRBV5-1 and TRBJ1-5; 7 bases map to TRBD1. Sample: CD4+ T cells from blood, taken at the approximately 15-month timepoint. The CDR3 bases are TGCGCCAGCAGCTTGGTTGGACAGGATCAGCCCCAGCATTTT. Protein: CASSLVGQDQPQHF.